This T cell receptor beta chain originates from a study of cytomegalovirus exposure and HLA in healthy donors. General study points: There were several of the most significant clusters that appeared linked to common viral pathogens in a later analysis.

This CDR3 has 15 amino acids. Germline-derived CDR1 and CDR2 are SGHVS and FQNEAQ. V was trimmed by 3 bases and J by 2 bases, leaving 11 bases between them. The PCR used 60 Vbeta and 13 Jbeta primers. TCRdb's copy holds only in-frame clones and misses some; the assay was immunoSEQ multiplex PCR. Of 140,000 to 150,000 clones in the sample, around 79% were seen once. With regard to this clone: Its antigen is unidentified.

The receptor was derived from a woman aged 25 to 45 in good health and CMV-seronegative. The genes are TRBV7-8 and TRBJ1-5; D perhaps matches TRBD1 (5 bases). The sample consisted of PBMCs. The DNA for the CDR3 is TGTGCCAGCAGCTTTTTAACAGGCCGCAATCAGCCCCAGCATTTT. Amino acid sequence: CASSFLTGRNQPQHF.